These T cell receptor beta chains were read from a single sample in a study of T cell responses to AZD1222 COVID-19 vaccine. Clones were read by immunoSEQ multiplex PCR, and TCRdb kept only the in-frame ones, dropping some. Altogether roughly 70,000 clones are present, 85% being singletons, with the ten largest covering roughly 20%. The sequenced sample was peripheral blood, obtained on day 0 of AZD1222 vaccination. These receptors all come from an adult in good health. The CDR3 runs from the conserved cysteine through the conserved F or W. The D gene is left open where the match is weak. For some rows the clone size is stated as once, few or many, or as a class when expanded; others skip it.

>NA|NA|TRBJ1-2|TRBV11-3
CASSLTTAYGYTF
TGTGCCAGCAGCTTAACCACGGCGTATGGCTACACCTTC
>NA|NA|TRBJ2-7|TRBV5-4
CASSLGGTYEQYF
TGTGCCAGCAGCTTGGGCGGTACCTACGAGCAGTACTTC
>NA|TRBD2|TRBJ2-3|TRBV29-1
CSVEQTPGEAGGTDTQYF
TGCAGCGTTGAGCAAACGCCGGGGGAAGCGGGAGGCACAGATACGCAGTATTTT
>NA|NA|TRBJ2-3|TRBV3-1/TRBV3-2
CASSREGGQGADTQYF
TGTGCCAGCAGCCGGGAGGGTGGACAGGGCGCAGATACGCAGTATTTT
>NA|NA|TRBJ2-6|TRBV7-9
CASSLVANGANVLTF
TGTGCCAGCAGCTTAGTGGCCAATGGGGCCAACGTCCTGACTTTC
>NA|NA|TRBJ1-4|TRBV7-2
CASSFAGTFGEKLFF
TGTGCCAGCAGCTTCGCCGGGACATTCGGGGAAAAACTGTTTTTT
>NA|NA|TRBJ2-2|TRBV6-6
CASTHQGSGELFF
TGTGCCAGCACCCATCAGGGGAGCGGGGAGCTGTTTTTT
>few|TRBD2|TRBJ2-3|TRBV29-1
CSVDREGTDTQYF
TGCAGCGTTGACAGGGAGGGGACAGATACGCAGTATTTT
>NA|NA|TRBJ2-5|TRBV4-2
CASSRSGLPETQYF
TGTGCCAGCAGCCGCTCCGGGCTACCAGAGACCCAGTACTTC
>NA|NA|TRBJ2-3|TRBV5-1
CASSLDLGPDTQYF
TGCGCCAGCAGCTTGGACTTAGGTCCCGATACGCAGTATTTT
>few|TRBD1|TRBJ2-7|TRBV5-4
CASSLWDRRTYGQYF
TGTGCCAGCAGCTTGTGGGACAGACGGACCTACGGGCAGTACTTC
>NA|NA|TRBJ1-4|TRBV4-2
CASSQVMQGRPTNEKLFF
TGTGCCAGCAGCCAAGTTATGCAGGGACGACCTACTAATGAAAAACTGTTTTTT
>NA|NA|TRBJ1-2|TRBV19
CASSMARTYGYTF
TGTGCCAGTAGTATGGCCCGAACCTATGGCTACACCTTC
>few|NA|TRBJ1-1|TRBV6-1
CASSEVGTEAFF
TGTGCCAGCAGTGAAGTCGGAACTGAAGCTTTCTTT
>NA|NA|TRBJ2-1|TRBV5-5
CASSLWSSSYNEQFF
TGTGCCAGCAGCTTATGGAGTAGCTCCTACAATGAGCAGTTCTTC
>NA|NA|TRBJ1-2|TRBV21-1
CASTIPRGRISYGYTF
TGTGCCAGCACCATACCCAGGGGCCGGATATCCTATGGCTACACCTTC
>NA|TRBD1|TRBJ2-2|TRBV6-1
CASSDRQGALITGELFF
TGTGCCAGCAGTGACCGACAGGGGGCGTTAATCACCGGGGAGCTGTTTTTT